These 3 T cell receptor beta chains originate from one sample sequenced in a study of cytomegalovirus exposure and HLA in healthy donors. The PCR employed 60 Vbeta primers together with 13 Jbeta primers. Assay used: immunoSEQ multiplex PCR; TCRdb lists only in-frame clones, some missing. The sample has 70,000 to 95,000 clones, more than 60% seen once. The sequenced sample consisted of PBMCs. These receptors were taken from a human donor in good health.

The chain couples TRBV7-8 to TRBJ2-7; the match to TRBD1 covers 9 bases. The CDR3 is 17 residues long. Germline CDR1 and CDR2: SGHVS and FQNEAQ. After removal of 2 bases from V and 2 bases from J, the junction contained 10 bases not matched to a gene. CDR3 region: CASSLPSGTGSTYEQYF. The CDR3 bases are TGTGCCAGCAGCTTACCCTCGGGGACAGGGAGTACCTACGAGCAGTACTTC.

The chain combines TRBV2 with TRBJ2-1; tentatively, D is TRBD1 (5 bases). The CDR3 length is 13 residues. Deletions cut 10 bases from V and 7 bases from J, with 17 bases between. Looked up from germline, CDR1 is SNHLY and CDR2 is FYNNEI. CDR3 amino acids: CATQRGSGNEQFF. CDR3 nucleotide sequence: TGTGCCACCCAAAGGGGTTCAGGGAATGAGCAGTTCTTC.

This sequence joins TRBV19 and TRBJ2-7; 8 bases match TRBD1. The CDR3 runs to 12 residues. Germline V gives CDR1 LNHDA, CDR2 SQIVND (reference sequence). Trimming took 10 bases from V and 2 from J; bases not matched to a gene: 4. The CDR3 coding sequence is TGTGCCACCCGGACAGGGCCCTACGAGCAGTACTTC. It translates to CATRTGPYEQYF.